This TCR beta chain was captured in a study of T cell responses to AZD1222 COVID-19 vaccine. Points on this clone: Its antigen is unknown.

Libraries were prepared by immunoSEQ multiplex PCR; TCRdb keeps only in-frame clonotypes and omits some of them. This table holds roughly 79,000 clones, around 90% found once. Trimming cost V 1 base and J 6 bases; bases outside gene matches: 12. From germline, CDR1 is SNHLY and CDR2 FYNNEI. There are 16 residues in the CDR3. Whole-study findings and limits: Clonal diversity may have been underestimated, and the donors were mostly white British, with more females than males.

The sequence was collected from an adult in good health. V is TRBV2 and J is TRBJ2-7, with 7 positions matching TRBD1. The material sequenced was peripheral blood, taken on day 0 of MenACWY control vaccination. In DNA form, the CDR3 reads TGTGCCAGCAGTGAAGTAGACAGGGTGGCCTCTCTCGAGCAGTACTTC. Encoded protein: CASSEVDRVASLEQYF.